This T cell receptor (beta chain) was profiled in a study of T cell responses to AZD1222 COVID-19 vaccine. Study at large: Recipients boosted at about 4 weeks or about 12 weeks are pooled. Findings and limits, study-wide: At 160-218 and 743-854, vaccine-associated CD4 TCRs were dominant, and they spanned spike. Spike-specific TCR breadth and depth both grew after two AZD1222 doses. Females outnumbered males among donors, who were mostly white British; clonal diversity was possibly underestimated.

The protocol was immunoSEQ multiplex PCR, while the TCRdb copy is restricted to in-frame clones and leaves out a portion. The repertoire holds approximately 100,000 clones, with around 87% as singletons. Notes on this clone: Its specificity is not known.

Germline V lookup: CDR1 KGHSH, CDR2 LQKENI. CDR3 size: 13 residues. Losses at the gene ends were 8 bases for V and 8 bases for J; bases not matched to a gene: 6. This clonotype was obtained from an adult in good health. The chain recombines TRBV18 with TRBJ1-6; the match to TRBD1 covers 7 bases. Specimen: peripheral blood, collected on day 0 of AZD1222 vaccination. CDR3 nucleotide sequence: TGTGCCAGCCAAGGGGGCGTGGATTCACCCCTCCACTTT. It is translated as CASQGGVDSPLHF.